Listed below are T cell receptor beta chains from one sample, sequenced in a study of blood T cell repertoires in COVID-19. Profiled with immunoSEQ multiplex PCR; TCRdb holds only in-frame clones, not every one. In the table there are hundreds of thousands of clones, 87% of which are singletons. Sequenced: peripheral blood. Every receptor here comes from a woman aged 45-65 years who had recovered from COVID-19. CDR3s include the opening cysteine and the closing phenylalanine or tryptophan. The D gene is left open where the match is weak. Size tells how often a clone was seen (once, few, many) or the class of an expanded clone, and some rows leave it out.

v_call,clone_size,j_call,d_call,cdr3_aa,cdr3_nt
TRBV5-4,once,TRBJ2-3,TRBD2,CASSSTGAGARGDTQYF,TGTGCCAGCAGCTCGACGGGAGCGGGAGCAAGAGGGGATACGCAGTATTTT
TRBV30,many,TRBJ1-2,.,CAWRSGHGYGYTF,TGTGCCTGGAGATCAGGGCACGGCTATGGCTACACCTTC
TRBV9,.,TRBJ1-1,TRBD1,CASSAVGTAVEAFF,TGTGCCAGCAGCGCTGTTGGGACAGCAGTTGAAGCTTTCTTT
TRBV4-2,.,TRBJ1-2,.,CASSQDGSRPNYGYTF,TGTGCCAGCAGCCAAGATGGGAGTAGACCTAACTATGGCTACACCTTC
TRBV6-2/TRBV6-3,.,TRBJ1-2,TRBD1,CASSETGRSDGYTF,TGTGCCAGCAGCGAGACAGGGCGGTCGGATGGCTACACCTTC
TRBV11-3,.,TRBJ1-4,TRBD1,CASSTDRVKEKLFF,TGTGCCAGCAGCACGGACAGGGTAAAGGAAAAACTGTTTTTT
TRBV3-1/TRBV3-2,.,TRBJ1-2,.,CASSHGQASGGYTF,TGTGCCAGCAGCCACGGACAAGCGAGTGGGGGCTACACCTTC
TRBV27,.,TRBJ2-7,TRBD2,CASSHSSGDSIYEQYF,TGTGCCAGCAGCCACTCTAGCGGGGACTCCATTTACGAGCAGTACTTC
TRBV5-1,.,TRBJ2-5,.,CASSLDPNRGETQYF,TGCGCCAGCAGCTTGGATCCTAATCGGGGGGAGACCCAGTACTTC
TRBV6-6,.,TRBJ1-2,.,CASSSRNYGYTF,TGTGCCAGCAGTTCTAGAAACTATGGCTACACCTTC
TRBV5-4,once,TRBJ1-4,.,CASSPTAAENEKLFF,TGTGCCAGCAGCCCAACCGCGGCCGAGAATGAAAAACTGTTTTTT
TRBV5-8,.,TRBJ1-2,.,CASSPGTLDYGYTF,TGTGCCAGCAGCCCCGGGACACTAGACTATGGCTACACCTTC
TRBV7-8,.,TRBJ2-1,TRBD2,CASSQGLADSSSYNEQFF,TGTGCCAGCAGCCAGGGACTAGCGGATAGCTCCTCCTACAATGAGCAGTTCTTC
TRBV9,.,TRBJ2-5,.,CASSPSPQETQYF,TGTGCCAGCAGCCCTAGCCCACAAGAGACCCAGTACTTC
TRBV4-1,once,TRBJ1-2,TRBD1,CASSQDRGGRVDNTF,TGCGCCAGCAGCCAAGATAGAGGGGGCAGGGTCGACAACACCTTC
TRBV30,.,TRBJ2-7,.,CAWSVRGSYEQYF,TGTGCCTGGAGTGTACGGGGAAGTTACGAGCAGTACTTC
TRBV6-4,many,TRBJ2-3,TRBD2,CASSDSSGGADTQYF,TGTGCCAGCAGTGACTCGAGCGGGGGGGCCGATACGCAGTATTTT
TRBV9,.,TRBJ2-1,TRBD2,CASSVASGNEQFF,TGTGCCAGCAGCGTAGCTAGCGGCAATGAGCAGTTCTTC
TRBV9,.,TRBJ1-2,.,CASSPREGPGYGYTF,TGTGCCAGCAGCCCAAGAGAAGGCCCGGGCTATGGCTACACCTTC
TRBV27,.,TRBJ2-2,TRBD1,CASSFLGQGSNTGELFF,TGTGCCAGCAGTTTTCTGGGACAGGGGTCGAACACCGGGGAGCTGTTTTTT
TRBV5-1,.,TRBJ2-7,.,CASSVGVISYEQYF,TGCGCCAGCAGCGTGGGAGTTATTTCCTACGAGCAGTACTTC
TRBV7-2,.,TRBJ2-3,.,CASSLTGGERDTQYF,TGTGCCAGCAGCCTGACAGGAGGTGAGAGGGATACGCAGTATTTT
TRBV4-1,.,TRBJ2-7,TRBD2,CASSQGLASSYEQYF,TGCGCCAGCAGCCAAGGACTAGCCAGCTCCTACGAGCAGTACTTC
TRBV7-9,.,TRBJ1-2,.,CASSLATGGDYGYTF,TGTGCCAGCAGCTTAGCTACGGGGGGCGATTATGGCTACACCTTC
TRBV18,.,TRBJ1-5,.,CASSPSGLGKWAPQHF,TGTGCCAGCTCACCATCGGGACTGGGGAAGTGGGCGCCCCAGCATTTT